This paragraph reports one T cell receptor (beta chain). No antigen is known for it. Trimming cost V 2 bases and J 7 bases, with 5 bases left between them. CDR1 is SNHLY, CDR2 FYNNEI, per germline. The CDR3 is made up of 11 amino acids. Run at survey level, the immunoSEQ assay was version v3.0. The method was immunoSEQ multiplex PCR; TCRdb's version includes in-frame clones alone and lacks a portion of them. Seen here are 25,000 to 35,000 clones, 65% to 85% observed once, and the top ten hold 9.5% to 10%. The source of the sample is a study of long-term antiretroviral therapy in people with HIV. Broader study findings: Whereas controls had wider CDR3 length ranges, HIV repertoires had narrower ones. Dominating the repertoire at all time points were the clones that expanded before ART. Adherence to ART, viral resistance and therapy changes lacked any data.

The J gene is TRBJ1-1, the V gene TRBV2; no clear D. This TCR was recovered from a man between 25 and 39 years old with HIV. Specimen: unsorted PBMCs, collected 2.8 years after starting antiretroviral therapy. CDR3 residues: CASSERVEAFF. CDR3 DNA sequence: TGTGCCAGCAGTGAACGGGTTGAAGCTTTCTTT.